Listed below are T cell receptor beta chains from one sample, sequenced in a study of T cells in Graves' hyperthyroidism and ophthalmopathy. TCRdb fed the multiplex PCR reads into MiXCR, producing one record per CDR3 protein. The table includes 730,000 or so distinct CDR3 sequences, around 19% detected once. Sequencing was performed on blood. These receptors were obtained from a woman in her 50s with Graves' hyperthyroidism that later progressed to Graves' ophthalmopathy. CDR3s include the opening cysteine and the closing phenylalanine or tryptophan. A D gene is named only where the DNA matches it firmly. Clone size is stated in some rows and not others, as once, few, many or a class when expanded.

TRBV3-1	TRBJ2-3	many	TRBD2	TGTGCCAGCAGCCTCGGACTAGCGGGGGGGTGGCAGCGGCTTGTTACGCAGTATTTT	CASSLGLAGGWQRLVTQYF
TRBV7-9	TRBJ2-3	many	.	TGTGCCAGCAGCGACCTCGGGACTTCCACAGATACGCAGTATTTT	CASSDLGTSTDTQYF
TRBV7-9	TRBJ2-3	.	.	TGTGCCAGCAGCTTTTCAGTTTCAAGAGATACGCAGTATTTT	CASSFSVSRDTQYF
TRBV6-1	TRBJ2-7	few	TRBD1	TGTGCCAGCAGTAGGACAGGGTGGGGCGAGCAGTACTTC	CASSRTGWGEQYF
TRBV14	TRBJ1-2	.	.	TGTGCCAGCAGCCAAGTATTTGGGGACTATGGCTACACCTTC	CASSQVFGDYGYTF
TRBV14	TRBJ1-2	few	.	TGTGCCAGCAGCCAAGAGAGTTCGGGGGCAGTCTATGGCTACACCTTC	CASSQESSGAVYGYTF
TRBV13	TRBJ2-7	many	.	TGTGCCAGCAGCTTAGGTGGGGCCGACTACGAGCAGTACTTC	CASSLGGADYEQYF
TRBV10-3	TRBJ1-4	.	.	TGTGCCATCAGTGAGTCGGTCACACCTAATGAAAAACTGTTTTTT	CAISESVTPNEKLFF
TRBV10-3	TRBJ2-7	.	TRBD2	TGTGCCATCAGTGATCACGAGGCGGGGGGGAACTACGAGCAGTACTTC	CAISDHEAGGNYEQYF
TRBV6-1	TRBJ1-1	.	.	TGTGCCAGCAGAGGACGGATGAACACTGAAGCTTTCTTT	CASRGRMNTEAFF
TRBV12-3/TRBV12-4	TRBJ2-3	few	TRBD1	TGTGCCAGCAGCAACGGGACAGCGCAGTATTTT	CASSNGTAQYF
TRBV3-1	TRBJ1-5	many	.	TGTGCCAGCAGCCAAGATCCCCCGCTGGGCAATCAGCCCCAGCATTTT	CASSQDPPLGNQPQHF
TRBV20-1	TRBJ1-2	few	TRBD1	TGCAGTGCTATCCGGGACAGCTATGGCTACACCTTC	CSAIRDSYGYTF
TRBV3-1	TRBJ2-5	once	TRBD2	TGTGCCAGCAGCCAAGGGTACCTAGCGGGGGAGCCGGGGGAGACCCAGTACTTC	CASSQGYLAGEPGETQYF
TRBV12-3/TRBV12-4	TRBJ2-3	few	TRBD1	TGTGCCAGCAGACGACAGGGGATGACAGATACGCAGTATTTT	CASRRQGMTDTQYF
TRBV3-1	TRBJ1-3	few	.	TGTGCCAGCAGCCAAGATAGAGCCGCCGGCTCTGGAAACACCATATATTTT	CASSQDRAAGSGNTIYF
TRBV4-2	TRBJ1-2	.	.	TGTGCCAGCAGCCAAACAGGGCCGGCCCCTGGCTACACCTTC	CASSQTGPAPGYTF
TRBV2	TRBJ1-3	.	.	TGTGCCAGCAGGGGGGGGTCAGTGACCTCTGGAAACACCATATATTTT	CASRGGSVTSGNTIYF
TRBV7-8	TRBJ1-5	many	TRBD1	TGTGCCAGCAGCGGAGGGACAGGGTGGCGATATAGCAATCAGCCCCAGCATTTT	CASSGGTGWRYSNQPQHF
TRBV5-1	TRBJ2-1	few	TRBD2	TGCGCCAGCTACGGGACTAGCGGGGGGGCGTACTACAATGAGCAGTTCTTC	CASYGTSGGAYYNEQFF
TRBV27	TRBJ2-7	few	.	TGTGCCAGCAGTTTATTTCGAGATGTTAGACAGGTAAATTCCTACGAGCAGTACTTC	CASSLFRDVRQVNSYEQYF
TRBV7-9	TRBJ1-1	many	.	TGTGCCAGCAGCCCCCTGATGGGGGAGGGCACTGAAGCTTTCTTT	CASSPLMGEGTEAFF
TRBV5-1	TRBJ2-2	.	.	TGCGCCAGCAGCTTGGGCCAGGCGTTCACCGGGGAGCTGTTTTTT	CASSLGQAFTGELFF
TRBV27	TRBJ1-2	many	TRBD1	TGTGCCAGCAGTCTCCGATCGACAGGGCATGGCTACACCTTC	CASSLRSTGHGYTF
TRBV27	TRBJ1-5	few	.	TGTGCCAGCAGTTTATCGGCAGGACAGCCCCAGCATTTT	CASSLSAGQPQHF
TRBV9	TRBJ1-6	.	.	TGTGCCAGCAGCGTATCCGCCGGACCCTATAATTCACCCCTCCACTTT	CASSVSAGPYNSPLHF
TRBV2	TRBJ2-1	.	.	TGTGCCAGCAGCGGGACCCCTCTCAATGAGCAGTTCTTC	CASSGTPLNEQFF
TRBV7-2	TRBJ1-6	.	.	TGTGCCAGCAGCACCGCGACAGGCGATTCACCCCTCCACTTT	CASSTATGDSPLHF
TRBV3-1	TRBJ1-1	many	TRBD1	TGTGCCAGCAGCACCCGGACAGGTCGGGGCACTGAAGCTTTCTTT	CASSTRTGRGTEAFF
TRBV5-1	TRBJ2-3	many	TRBD2	TGCGCCAGCAGCTCCCGGACTAGCGGGACAGATACGCAGTATTTT	CASSSRTSGTDTQYF
TRBV7-8	TRBJ1-4	many	.	TGTGCCAGCAGCGGAAGAACTCGGGGGACTAATGAAAAACTGTTTTTT	CASSGRTRGTNEKLFF